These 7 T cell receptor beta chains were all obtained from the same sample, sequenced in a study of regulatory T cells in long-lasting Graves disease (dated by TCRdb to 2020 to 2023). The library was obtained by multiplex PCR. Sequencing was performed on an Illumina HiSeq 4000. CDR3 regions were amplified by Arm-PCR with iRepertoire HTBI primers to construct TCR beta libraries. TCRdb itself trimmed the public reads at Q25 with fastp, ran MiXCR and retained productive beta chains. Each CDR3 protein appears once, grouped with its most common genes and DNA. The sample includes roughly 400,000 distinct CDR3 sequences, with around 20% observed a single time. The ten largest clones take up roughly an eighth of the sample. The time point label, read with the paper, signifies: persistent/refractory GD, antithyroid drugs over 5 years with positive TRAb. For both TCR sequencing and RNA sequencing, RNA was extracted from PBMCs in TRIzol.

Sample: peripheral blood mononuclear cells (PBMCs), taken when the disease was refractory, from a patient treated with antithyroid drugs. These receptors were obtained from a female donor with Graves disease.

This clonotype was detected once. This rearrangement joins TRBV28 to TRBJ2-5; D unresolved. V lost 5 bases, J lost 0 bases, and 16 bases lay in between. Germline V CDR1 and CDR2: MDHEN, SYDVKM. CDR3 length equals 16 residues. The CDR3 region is CASSPSFVRYQETQYF. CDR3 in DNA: TGTGCCAGCAGTCCTTCGTTTGTCCGGTACCAAGAGACCCAGTACTTC.

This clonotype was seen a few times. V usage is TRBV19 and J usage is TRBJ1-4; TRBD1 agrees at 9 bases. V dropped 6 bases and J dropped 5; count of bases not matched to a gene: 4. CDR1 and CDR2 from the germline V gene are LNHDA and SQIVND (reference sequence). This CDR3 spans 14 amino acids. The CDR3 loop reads CASRRTGENEKLFF. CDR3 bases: TGTGCCAGTAGGCGGACAGGGGAAAATGAAAAACTGTTTTTT.

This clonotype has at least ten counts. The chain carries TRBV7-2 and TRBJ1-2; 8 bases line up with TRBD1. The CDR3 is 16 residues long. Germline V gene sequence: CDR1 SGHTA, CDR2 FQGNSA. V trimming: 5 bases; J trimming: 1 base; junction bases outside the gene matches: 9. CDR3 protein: CASSTTADRVNYGYTF. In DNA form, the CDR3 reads TGTGCCAGCAGCACGACCGCGGACAGGGTTAACTATGGCTACACCTTC.

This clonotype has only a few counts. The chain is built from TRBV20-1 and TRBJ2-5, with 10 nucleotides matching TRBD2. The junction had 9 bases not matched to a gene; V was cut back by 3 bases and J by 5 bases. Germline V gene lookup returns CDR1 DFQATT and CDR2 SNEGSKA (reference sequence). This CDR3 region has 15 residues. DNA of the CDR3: TGCAGTGCTAGGTTCATGGGACTAGCGAGGGAGACCCAGTACTTC. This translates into CSARFMGLARETQYF.

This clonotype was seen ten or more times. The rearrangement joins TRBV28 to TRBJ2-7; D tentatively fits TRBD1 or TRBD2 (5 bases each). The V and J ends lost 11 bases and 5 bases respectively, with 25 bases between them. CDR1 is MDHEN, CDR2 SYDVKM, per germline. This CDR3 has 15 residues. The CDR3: CAARLGQARGDEQYF. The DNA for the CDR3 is TGTGCCGCTCGCCTCGGGCAGGCGCGAGGGGACGAGCAGTACTTC.

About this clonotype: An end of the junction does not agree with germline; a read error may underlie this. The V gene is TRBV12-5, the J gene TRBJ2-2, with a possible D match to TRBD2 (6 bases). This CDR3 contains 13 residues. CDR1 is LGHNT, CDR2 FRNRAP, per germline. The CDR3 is CASREWNTGGLFF. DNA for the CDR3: TGTGCTAGTCGGGAGTGGAACACCGGGGGGCTGTTTTTT. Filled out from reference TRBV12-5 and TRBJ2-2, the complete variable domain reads DARVTQTPRHKVTEMGQEVTMRCQPILGHNTVFWYRQTMMQGLELLAYFRNRAPLDDSGMPKDRFSAEMPDATLATLKIQPSEPRDSAVYFCASREWNTGGLFFGEGSRLTVL.

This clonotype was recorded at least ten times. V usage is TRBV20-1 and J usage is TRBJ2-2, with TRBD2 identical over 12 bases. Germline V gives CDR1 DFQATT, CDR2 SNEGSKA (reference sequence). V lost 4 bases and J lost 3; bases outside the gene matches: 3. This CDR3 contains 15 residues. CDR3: CSATRLAGDTGELFF. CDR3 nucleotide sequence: TGCAGTGCTACTCGACTAGCGGGAGACACCGGGGAGCTGTTTTTT.